This T cell receptor beta chain was documented in a study of blood T cell repertoires in COVID-19. The overall study: Samples taken during acute and convalescent COVID-19 were collected in the United States, Italy and Spain. Sample material is recorded as cDNA or gDNA derived from T cells, B-cell-depleted T cells, or PBMCs.

This clone was picked up a small number of times. Original processing methods: Reference gene primers were amplified, and this amplification served to estimate nucleated cell counts. TCRdb's table, derived via immunoSEQ multiplex PCR, lists solely in-frame clones and lacks some. The D gene and trimming were derived from the DNA, and the V and J assignments and clone size from that table. The sample consists of over 45,000 clones, 75% to 90% of them appearing once. Enrolled during active infection, Seattle patients were then followed longitudinally. The sequencing input was peripheral blood. This clonotype was sampled from a woman aged 60-75 years with COVID-19, enrolled during active disease.

The CDR3 sequence is CASSLRGFRDTEAFF. In nucleotides, the CDR3 is TGTGCCAGCAGCTTAAGGGGGTTTAGGGACACTGAAGCTTTCTTT. The rearrangement uses TRBV7-8 and TRBJ1-1; maybe TRBD1 (6 bases). Trimming shortened V by 2 bases and J by 3 bases, and 13 bases separated the two germline ends. The CDR3 totals 15 residues. CDR1 and CDR2 from the germline V gene are SGHVS and FQNEAQ.